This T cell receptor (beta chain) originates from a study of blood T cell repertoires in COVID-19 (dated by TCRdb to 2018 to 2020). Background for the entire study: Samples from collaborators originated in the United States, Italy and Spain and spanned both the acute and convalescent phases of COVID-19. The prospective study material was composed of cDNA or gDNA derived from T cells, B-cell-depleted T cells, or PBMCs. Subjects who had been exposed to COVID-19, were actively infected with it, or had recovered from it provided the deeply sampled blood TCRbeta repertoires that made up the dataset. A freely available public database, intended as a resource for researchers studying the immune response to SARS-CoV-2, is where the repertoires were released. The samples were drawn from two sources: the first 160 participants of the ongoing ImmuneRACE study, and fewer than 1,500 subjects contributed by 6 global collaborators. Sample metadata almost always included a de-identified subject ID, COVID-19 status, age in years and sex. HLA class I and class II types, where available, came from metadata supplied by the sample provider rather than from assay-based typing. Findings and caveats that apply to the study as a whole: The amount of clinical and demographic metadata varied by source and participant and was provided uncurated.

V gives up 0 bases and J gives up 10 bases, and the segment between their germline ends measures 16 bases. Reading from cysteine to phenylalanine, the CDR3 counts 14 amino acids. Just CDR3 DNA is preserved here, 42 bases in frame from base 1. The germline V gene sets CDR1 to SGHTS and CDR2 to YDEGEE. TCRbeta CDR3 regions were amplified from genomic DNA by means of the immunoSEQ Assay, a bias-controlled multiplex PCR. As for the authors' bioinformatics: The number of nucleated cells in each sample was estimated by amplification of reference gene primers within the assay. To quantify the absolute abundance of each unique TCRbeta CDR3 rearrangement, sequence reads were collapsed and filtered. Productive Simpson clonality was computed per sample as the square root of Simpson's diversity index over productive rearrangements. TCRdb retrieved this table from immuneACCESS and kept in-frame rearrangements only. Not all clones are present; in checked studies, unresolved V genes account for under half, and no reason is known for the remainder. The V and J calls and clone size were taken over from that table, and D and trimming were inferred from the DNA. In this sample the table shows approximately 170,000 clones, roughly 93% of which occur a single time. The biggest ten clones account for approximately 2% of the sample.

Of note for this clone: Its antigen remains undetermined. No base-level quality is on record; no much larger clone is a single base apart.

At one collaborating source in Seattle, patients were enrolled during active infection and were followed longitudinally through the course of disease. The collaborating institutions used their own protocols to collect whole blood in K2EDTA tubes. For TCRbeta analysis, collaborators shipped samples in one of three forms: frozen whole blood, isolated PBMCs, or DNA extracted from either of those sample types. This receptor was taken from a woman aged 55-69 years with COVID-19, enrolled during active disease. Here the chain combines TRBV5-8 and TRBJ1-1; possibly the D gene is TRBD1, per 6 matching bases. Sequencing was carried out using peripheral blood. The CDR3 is CASSLETGNVGAFF. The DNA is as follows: TGTGCCAGCAGCTTGGAAACAGGGAACGTTGGAGCTTTCTTT.